This T cell receptor beta chain was retrieved from a study of cytomegalovirus exposure and HLA in healthy donors. Whole-study results and caveats: Cytomegalovirus association was listed for about 160 TCR beta chains. CMV antigen specificity of a few CMV-associated chains was confirmed in vitro.

For this clone: Its antigen is as yet unknown.

Repertoires were generated with immunoSEQ multiplex PCR, while TCRdb's copy carries only in-frame clones and drops some. The data contain hundreds of thousands of clones, 70% to 90% of them seen just once; the ten biggest clones take up roughly 5.4%. The CDR3 loop spans 16 amino acids. V lost 3 bases to trimming and J lost 3 bases; unmatched junction nucleotides: 9. CDR1 and CDR2 (germline): MGHRA, YSYEKL. The gene calls are TRBV4-1 and TRBJ1-2, with 8 bases aligning to TRBD1. Material for sequencing was PBMCs. This TCR derives from a woman aged 18-35 years in good health and CMV-seronegative. For the CDR3, the DNA is TGCGCCAGCAGCCAGCCCGGACAGGGATCTTACTATGGCTACACCTTC. It translates to CASSQPGQGSYYGYTF.